The clone carrying this T cell receptor (beta chain) occurred a few times. The data were taken from a study of T cell changes during pregnancy in multiple sclerosis. Clones were sequenced by immunoSEQ multiplex PCR, and TCRdb holds only the in-frame ones, with some missing. Of about 40,000 clones detected, about 90% appear once; the ten largest clones hold roughly 5.6%. Deletions cut 5 bases from V and 2 bases from J, with 7 bases between. The CDR3 is made up of 13 amino acids. Germline lookup yields CDR1 ENHRY and CDR2 SYGVKD. Specimen: peripheral blood, collected in the first trimester of pregnancy. The TCR sequence derives from a female donor in good health, enrolled as a control in a pregnancy study. V gene TRBV10-3 combines with J gene TRBJ1-5; D is unresolved. This chain's CDR3 is CAISFEGNQPQHF. CDR3 nucleotides: TGTGCCATCAGTTTCGAGGGCAATCAGCCCCAGCATTTT.